This entry lists 19 T cell receptor beta chains sequenced from one sample in a study of T cell repertoires in cytomegalovirus infection. TCRdb called the reads again in MiXCR, with one record for every CDR3 protein. The sample carries about 98,000 distinct CDR3 sequences, 16% recorded once. Source material: PBMCs. The receptors were gathered from a human donor in good health (CMV status not recorded). Some clones in this sample may be carry-over from other donors' samples.

On this clonotype: This may be a read error: a much more frequent sequence differs by one nucleotide. The chain uses TRBV7-2 and TRBJ1-2; a weak D match, TRBD1 (5 bases). The length of the CDR3 is 16 residues. Trimming stripped 5 bases from V and 6 bases from J, with 22 bases between. Germline CDR1 and CDR2: SGHTA and FQGNSA. CDR3 loop: CTSSRPSQQVRDGYTF. The CDR3, as DNA: TGTACCAGCAGCCGTCCCTCGCAACAGGTTAGGGATGGCTACACCTTC.

This clonotype was seen repeatedly, ten times or more. This chain uses TRBV7-9 with TRBJ1-1; the D gene is possibly TRBD1 (5 bases). The ends were cut back, 3 bases at V and 3 bases at J, with 17 bases in the middle. CDR3 length: 16 residues. The germline gives CDR1 SEHNR, CDR2 FQNEAQ (reference sequence). CDR3 residues: CASSLRKGLGDTEAFF. The CDR3 DNA sequence: TGTGCCAGCAGCTTGCGGAAGGGGCTTGGGGACACTGAAGCTTTCTTT.

This clonotype occurred many times. The rearrangement joins TRBV7-2 to TRBJ2-2; 8 nucleotides align to TRBD2. Germline trimming cut 1 base from V and 7 bases from J; bases unmatched to any gene: 5. The germline gives CDR1 SGHTA, CDR2 FQGNSA. This CDR3 is 15 amino acids long. CDR3 sequence (DNA): TGTGCCAGCAGCTTAGAACGGGGGGGCGGCGGGGAGCTGTTTTTT. Translating gives CASSLERGGGGELFF.

This clonotype turned up a few times. This chain links TRBV7-6 with TRBJ2-3; the D is unclear. Germline assignment: CDR1 SGHVS and CDR2 FNYEAQ. V was trimmed by 2 bases and J by 5 bases, leaving 5 bases between them. The CDR3 is made up of 12 amino acids. The CDR3 here is CASSLSGDTQYF. CDR3 in DNA: TGTGCCAGCAGCTTATCGGGAGATACGCAGTATTTT. Complete variable domain (other parts from reference TRBV7-6 and TRBJ2-3): GAGVSQSPRYKVTKRGQDVALRCDPISGHVSLYWYRQALGQGPEFLTYFNYEAQQDKSGLPNDRFSAERPEGSISTLTIQRTEQRDSAMYRCASSLSGDTQYFGPGTRLTVL.

The chain joins TRBV19 to TRBJ1-3; 7 nucleotides match TRBD1. Trimming removed 3 bases from V and 2 bases from J; junction bases left unmatched: 1. This CDR3 is built from 14 residues. CDR1 and CDR2 from the germline V gene are LNHDA and SQIVND (reference sequence). The CDR3 DNA is TGTGCCAGTAGTATCCAGGGGGCTGGAAACACCATATATTTT. It codes for CASSIQGAGNTIYF.

This clonotype was counted between two and nine times. The chain has TRBV20-1 and TRBJ2-5; 11 nucleotides align to TRBD2. The CDR3 is made up of 14 amino acids. Germline assignment: CDR1 DFQATT and CDR2 SNEGSKA (reference sequence). The J segment lost 7 bases and the V segment lost 6 bases, leaving 10 bases of the junction unmatched. In DNA form, the CDR3 reads TGCAGTGCACGGAGGCTAGCGGGGGGACGGACCCAGTACTTC. It translates to CSARRLAGGRTQYF.

J is TRBJ2-7 and V is TRBV3-1; the D is unclear. The CDR3 covers 14 residues. Germline V gene lookup returns CDR1 LGHDT and CDR2 YNNKEL (reference sequence). Trimming stripped 6 bases from V and 5 bases from J, with 17 bases between. CDR3 sequence (DNA): TGTGCCAGCAGTTTTACCGGGCACACTAACGAGCAGTACTTC. Its translation is CASSFTGHTNEQYF.

This clonotype occurred many times. CDR3 in amino acids: CASSQGPGGDNEQFF. The CDR3 nucleotides are TGCGCCAGCAGCCAAGGCCCAGGAGGGGATAATGAGCAGTTCTTC. The V call is TRBV4-3, the J call TRBJ2-1; tentatively, D is TRBD2 (6 bases). Trimming pared 1 base from V and 7 bases from J, leaving 14 bases between. The CDR3 is 15 residues long. The germline V gene has CDR1 LGHNA and CDR2 YSLEER.

This clonotype was counted ten times or more. The rearrangement uses TRBV7-2 and TRBJ2-3; D is uncertain. V lost 1 base to trimming and J lost 2 bases, with 7 bases between them. This CDR3 region has 14 residues. In germline, CDR1 is SGHTA, CDR2 FQGNSA. CDR3 sequence: CASSLESATDTQYF. As DNA, the CDR3 is TGTGCCAGCAGCTTAGAGTCGGCCACAGATACGCAGTATTTT. Full variable domain (rest looked up from reference TRBV7-2 and TRBJ2-3): GAGVSQSPSNKVTEKGKDVELRCDPISGHTALYWYRQSLGQGLEFLIYFQGNSAPDKSGLPSDRFSAERTGGSVSTLTIQRTQQEDSAVYLCASSLESATDTQYFGPGTRLTVL.

In its sample, this clonotype was seen a few times. V and J are TRBV7-8 and TRBJ2-7; D is uncertain. V lost 0 bases, J lost 6 bases, and 9 bases lay in between. The CDR3 has 13 residues. CDR1 and CDR2 (germline): SGHVS, FQNEAQ. The DNA of the CDR3 is TGTGCCAGCAGCTTAGCTCGGCAAAGCGAGCAGTACTTC. Residues: CASSLARQSEQYF.

This clonotype was seen more than once but under ten times. The V call is TRBV25-1, the J call TRBJ2-1, with 9 nucleotides matching TRBD2. CDR3 size: 17 residues. Germline CDR1 is MGHDK and CDR2 is SYGVNS. V was clipped by 1 base and J by 4 bases; unmatched bases: 8. CDR3 in DNA: TGTGCCAGCAGTGAATCCGGAGCTAGCGGGGTGTACAATGAGCAGTTCTTC. This gives the protein CASSESGASGVYNEQFF.

This clonotype was seen many times. This chain connects TRBV7-2 to TRBJ1-3, with unresolved D. This CDR3 contains 16 residues. The germline V gene has CDR1 SGHTA and CDR2 FQGNSA. With 2 bases removed from V and 0 bases from J, the gap between germline ends came to 11 bases. This CDR3 reads CASSLRGKYSGNTIYF. The CDR3, as DNA: TGTGCCAGCAGCTTAAGAGGAAAGTACTCTGGAAACACCATATATTTT.

This clonotype was seen a handful of times. This sequence joins TRBV12-3 or TRBV12-4 and TRBJ2-5; possible D gene TRBD2, 6 bases. Trimming cost V 7 bases and J 5 bases, with 14 bases left between them. The CDR3 loop spans 13 amino acids. Written as DNA, the CDR3 is TGTGCCAGCATCTTTACAGGAGGGGAGACCCAGTACTTC. Translating it yields CASIFTGGETQYF.

The chain carries TRBV19 and TRBJ2-1; 16 bases line up with TRBD2. Germline CDR1 LNHDA, CDR2 SQIVND (reference sequence). The junction had 13 bases not matched to a gene; V was cut back by 4 bases and J by 7 bases. This CDR3 is 19 amino acids long. The CDR3 loop reads CASSTPPGLAGGQGNEQFF. For the CDR3, the DNA is TGTGCCAGTAGTACACCGCCGGGACTAGCGGGGGGGCAAGGGAATGAGCAGTTCTTC.

The genes are TRBV6-5 and TRBJ2-7; TRBD2 might be the D (6 bases). The V end was cut by 4 bases, the J end by 3 bases, with 10 bases between. CDR1 MNHEY and CDR2 SVGAGI come from the germline V gene. CDR3 length: 13 residues. Here the CDR3 DNA reads TGTGCCAGCAGTTCGGGGGTAAGCTACGAGCAGTACTTC. This encodes CASSSGVSYEQYF.

This clonotype occurred a few times. The CDR3 DNA reads TGCAGCGTTGGGGTTAGGGGTCAGCCCCAGCATTTT. Protein: CSVGVRGQPQHF. The chain links TRBV29-1 to TRBJ1-5; possibly TRBD1 for D (5 bases). V was cut by 4 bases and J by 6 bases, with 10 bases left in between. CDR1 SQVTM and CDR2 ANQGSEA come from the germline V gene. The CDR3 contains 12 residues.

The chain employs TRBV5-6 and TRBJ1-1; D may be TRBD1 (5 bases). The V gene lost 3 bases and the J gene lost 5 bases, with 17 bases spanning the gap. Germline lookup yields CDR1 SGHDT and CDR2 YYEEEE. This CDR3 is 15 amino acids long. The CDR3 reads CASSYRDGVGTEAFF. DNA for the CDR3: TGTGCCAGCAGCTACCGGGACGGGGTGGGAACTGAAGCTTTCTTT.

This clonotype appeared once. V usage is TRBV24-1 and J usage is TRBJ2-5; D is perhaps TRBD1 (6 bases). V lost 4 bases to trimming and J lost 4 bases, with 15 bases between them. CDR3 length: 15 residues. Germline V gene sequence: CDR1 KGHDR, CDR2 SFDVKD. As DNA, the CDR3 is TGTGCCACCAGTGACCCTCGGACAGCCGGAGAGACCCAGTACTTC. This codes for CATSDPRTAGETQYF.

This clonotype was found many times. The rearrangement uses TRBV10-3 and TRBJ2-7; D is ambiguous. The CDR3 length is 14 residues. Trimming pared 0 bases from V and 2 bases from J, leaving 8 bases between. Per germline, CDR1 ENHRY and CDR2 SYGVKD. The CDR3 coding sequence is TGTGCCATCAGTGAGTCGGCCGGTGCCTACGAGCAGTACTTC. As protein: CAISESAGAYEQYF.